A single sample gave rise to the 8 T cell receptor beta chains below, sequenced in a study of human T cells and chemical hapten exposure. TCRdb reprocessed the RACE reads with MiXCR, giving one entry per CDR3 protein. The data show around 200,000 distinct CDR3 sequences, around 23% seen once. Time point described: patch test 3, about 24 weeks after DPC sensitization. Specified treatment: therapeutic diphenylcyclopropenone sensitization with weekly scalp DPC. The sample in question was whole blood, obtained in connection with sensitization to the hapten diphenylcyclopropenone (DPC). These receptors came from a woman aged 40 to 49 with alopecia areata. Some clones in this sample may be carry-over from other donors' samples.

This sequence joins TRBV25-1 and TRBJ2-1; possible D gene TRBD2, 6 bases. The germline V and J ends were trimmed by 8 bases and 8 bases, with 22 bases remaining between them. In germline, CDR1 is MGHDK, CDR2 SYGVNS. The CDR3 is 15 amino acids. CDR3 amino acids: CASSKWGEGLDEQFF. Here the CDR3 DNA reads TGTGCCAGCTCGAAGTGGGGGGAAGGGTTGGATGAGCAGTTCTTC. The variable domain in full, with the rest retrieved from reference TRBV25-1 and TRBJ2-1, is EADIYQTPRYLVIGTGKKITLECSQTMGHDKMYWYQQDPGMELHLIHYSYGVNSTEKGDLSSESTVSRIRTEHFPLTLESARPSHTSQYLCASSKWGEGLDEQFFGPGTRLTVL.

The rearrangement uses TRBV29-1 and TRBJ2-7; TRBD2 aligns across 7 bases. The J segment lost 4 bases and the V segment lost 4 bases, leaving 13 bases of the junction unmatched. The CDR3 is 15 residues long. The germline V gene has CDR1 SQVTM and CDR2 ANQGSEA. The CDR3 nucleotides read TGCAGCGTTGTCGACCCCAGGAGCGGGACTTACGAGCAGTACTTC. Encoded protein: CSVVDPRSGTYEQYF.

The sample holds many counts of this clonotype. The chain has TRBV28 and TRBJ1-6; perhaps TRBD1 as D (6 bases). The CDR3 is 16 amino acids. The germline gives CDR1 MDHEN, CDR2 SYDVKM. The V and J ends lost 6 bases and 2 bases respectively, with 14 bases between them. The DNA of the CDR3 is TGTGCCAGCAGGGGGGCAGGGGAGGCCTATAATTCACCCCTCCACTTT. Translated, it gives CASRGAGEAYNSPLHF.

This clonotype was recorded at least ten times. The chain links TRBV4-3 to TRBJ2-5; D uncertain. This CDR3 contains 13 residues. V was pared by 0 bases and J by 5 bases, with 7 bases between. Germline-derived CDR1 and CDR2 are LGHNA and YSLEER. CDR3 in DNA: TGCGCCAGCAGCCAAGAGGGTTGGGAGACCCAGTACTTC. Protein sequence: CASSQEGWETQYF.

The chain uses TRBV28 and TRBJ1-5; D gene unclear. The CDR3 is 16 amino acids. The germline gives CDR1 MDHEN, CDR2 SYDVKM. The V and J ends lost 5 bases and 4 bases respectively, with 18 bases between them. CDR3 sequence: CASSRLSRLSNQPQHF. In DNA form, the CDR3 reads TGTGCCAGCAGTCGCCTCTCCAGGTTGTCAAATCAGCCCCAGCATTTT.

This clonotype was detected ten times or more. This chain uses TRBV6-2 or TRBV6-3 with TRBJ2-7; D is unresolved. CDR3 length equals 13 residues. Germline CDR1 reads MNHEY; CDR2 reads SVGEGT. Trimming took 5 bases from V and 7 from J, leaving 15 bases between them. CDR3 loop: CASSRLQLGEQYF. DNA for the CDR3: TGTGCCAGCAGTCGACTTCAACTTGGGGAGCAGTACTTC.

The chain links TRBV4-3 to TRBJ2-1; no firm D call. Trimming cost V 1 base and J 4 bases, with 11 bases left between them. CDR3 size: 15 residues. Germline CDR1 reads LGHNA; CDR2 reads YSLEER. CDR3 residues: CASSQGVSSYNEQFF. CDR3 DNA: TGCGCCAGCAGCCAAGGGGTTAGCTCGTACAATGAGCAGTTCTTC.

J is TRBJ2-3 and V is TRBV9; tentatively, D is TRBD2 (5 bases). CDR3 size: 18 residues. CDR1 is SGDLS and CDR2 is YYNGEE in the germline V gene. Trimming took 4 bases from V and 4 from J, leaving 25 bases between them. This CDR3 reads CASSPPATGIHDPDTQYF. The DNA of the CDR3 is TGTGCCAGCAGCCCGCCGGCCACCGGGATTCATGATCCAGATACGCAGTATTTT.